What follows are 31 T cell receptor beta chains derived from one specimen sequenced in a study of low-dose radiotherapy and immunotherapy resistance in tumors. This sample's time point: after trial treatment. The treatment was: LDRT plus nivolumab, ipilimumab, low-dose cyclophosphamide and aspirin (RACIN trial). Primers used for first-strand cDNA, a TRAV- and TRBV-specific set, covered both alpha and beta chains. TCR amplification involved 20 PCR cycles with a constant-region primer and V-primer adapter. TCRdb redid the calling of the reads with MiXCR, one entry per CDR3 protein. The sample holds 85,000 to 95,000 distinct CDR3 sequences; roughly 20% are singletons and the top ten take roughly 13%. The specimen was PBMCs, collected after low-dose radiotherapy plus immunotherapy. These receptors came from a female donor with ovarian cancer.

This chain links TRBV2 with TRBJ2-3; D is unresolved. Trimming stripped 5 bases from V and 4 bases from J, with 10 bases between. Looked up from germline, CDR1 is SNHLY and CDR2 is FYNNEI. This CDR3 is built from 13 residues. CDR3 DNA sequence: TGTGCCAGCAGTCCCTATAGCCCAGATACGCAGTATTTT. Amino acid sequence: CASSPYSPDTQYF.

This clonotype was detected many times. The chain combines TRBV7-9 with TRBJ1-3; D remains unclear. The V and J ends lost 9 bases and 4 bases respectively, with 13 bases between them. The germline CDR1 and CDR2 sequences are SEHNR and FQNEAQ (reference sequence). The CDR3 length is 13 residues. CDR3 amino acids: CARAAGIGNTIYF. The CDR3 nucleotides read TGTGCCAGAGCGGCTGGGATCGGAAACACCATATATTTT. Full variable domain (remainder filled in from reference TRBV7-9 and TRBJ1-3): DTGVSQNPRHKITKRGQNVTFRCDPISEHNRLYWYRQTLGQGPEFLTYFQNEAQLEKSRLLSDRFSAERPKGSFSTLEIQRTEQGDSAMYLCARAAGIGNTIYFGEGSWLTVV.

This clonotype was detected ten times or more. The genes are TRBV4-2 and TRBJ2-7, with 9 nucleotides matching TRBD2. The J segment lost 0 bases and the V segment lost 1 base, leaving 4 bases of the junction unmatched. CDR1 is LGHNA and CDR2 is YNFKEQ in the germline V gene. This CDR3 comprises 16 residues. The CDR3 loop is CASSQAPSGASYEQYF. DNA for the CDR3: TGTGCCAGCAGCCAAGCCCCTAGCGGGGCCTCCTACGAGCAGTACTTC.

This clonotype was observed at least ten times. J is TRBJ2-5 and V is TRBV30; 7 bases are shared with TRBD1. The CDR3 is made up of 14 amino acids. Germline CDR1 GTSNPN, CDR2 SVGIG (reference sequence). The V gene end was trimmed by 0 bases and the J gene end by 4 bases; junction bases not matched to a gene: 5. The CDR3 nucleotides are TGTGCCTGGAGTGTTTTGGGACAGATAGAGACCCAGTACTTC. It is translated as CAWSVLGQIETQYF.

Notes on this clonotype: Possible read error: a much larger clone is one base away. The rearrangement uses TRBV14 and TRBJ2-7; 9 bases are shared with TRBD1. Germline V gene sequence: CDR1 SGHDN, CDR2 FVKESK. The length of the CDR3 is 14 residues. Trimming cost V 9 bases and J 1 base; bases outside gene matches: 7. The CDR3 sequence: CARGQGRGSYEQYF. The DNA for the CDR3 is TGTGCCAGGGGACAGGGCCGAGGTTCCTACGAGCAGTACTTC.

This clonotype has ten or more counts. The chain links TRBV5-6 to TRBJ1-2; D is undetermined. Deletions cut 0 bases from V and 4 bases from J, with 10 bases between. This CDR3 has 14 residues. The germline gives CDR1 SGHDT, CDR2 YYEEEE. CDR3 DNA: TGTGCCAGCAGCTTGGTAACAGTCCGCTATGGCTACACCTTC. Protein sequence: CASSLVTVRYGYTF.

This clonotype has at least ten counts. The CDR3 protein is CASSFGGELPGLGRYEQYF. CDR3 nucleotides: TGTGCCAGCAGTTTTGGGGGAGAGCTACCGGGACTAGGTCGCTACGAGCAGTACTTC. The J gene is TRBJ2-7, the V gene TRBV3-1; TRBD2 agrees at 8 bases. The J segment lost 3 bases and the V segment lost 6 bases, leaving 22 bases of the junction unmatched. The CDR3 extends over 19 amino acids. Germline V gene data show CDR1 as LGHDT and CDR2 as YNNKEL (reference sequence).

This rearrangement joins TRBV5-1 to TRBJ2-6; TRBD1 aligns across 8 bases. The trim removed 7 bases at V and 1 base at J, leaving 4 bases unmatched. The CDR3 spans 15 residues. CDR1 and CDR2 (germline): SGHRS, YFSETQ. Here the CDR3 DNA reads TGCGCCAGCGGACAGGGCGTATCTGGGGCCAACGTCCTGACTTTC. Encoded protein: CASGQGVSGANVLTF. Filled out from reference TRBV5-1 and TRBJ2-6, the complete variable domain reads KAGVTQTPRYLIKTRGQQVTLSCSPISGHRSVSWYQQTPGQGLQFLFEYFSETQRNKGNFPGRFSGRQFSNSRSEMNVSTLELGDSALYLCASGQGVSGANVLTFGAGSRLTVL.

This clonotype has at least ten counts. This sequence joins TRBV28 and TRBJ1-2; D is ambiguous. Germline V gene data show CDR1 as MDHEN and CDR2 as SYDVKM. V was shortened by 4 bases and J by 0 bases, with 9 bases between the two germline ends. The CDR3 runs to 14 residues. The CDR3 DNA follows: TGTGCCAGCAGTTCCGTACATCCTAACTATGGCTACACCTTC. As protein: CASSSVHPNYGYTF.

Remarks on this clonotype: This could be a read error, since a much larger clone is one nucleotide away. In nucleotides, the CDR3 is TGTGCCAGCAGCTTAACCCCAGGCGTTAGCGGGGGTTGCAATGAGCAGTTCTTC. It translates to CASSLTPGVSGGCNEQFF. This chain connects TRBV7-3 to TRBJ2-1; 9 bases are shared with TRBD2. Trimming took 0 bases from V and 6 from J; bases not matched to a gene: 12. From germline, CDR1 is SGHTA and CDR2 FQGTGA. The CDR3 contains 18 residues.

This clonotype was seen ten or more times. V is TRBV11-2 and J is TRBJ2-1; D may be TRBD2 (5 bases). The V and J ends lost 4 bases and 8 bases respectively, with 24 bases between them. CDR1 and CDR2 (germline): SGHAT, FQNNGV. The CDR3 sequence is 17 residues long. CDR3 sequence reads: CASSSTGVSHTIDEQFF. The CDR3 nucleotides read TGTGCCAGCAGCTCCACCGGGGTTAGTCATACAATAGATGAGCAGTTCTTC.

This clonotype was seen many times. This chain links TRBV7-2 with TRBJ1-1, with D hard to call. The V end lost 5 bases, the J end lost 0 bases, and 7 bases lay between the germline ends. Germline assignment: CDR1 SGHTA and CDR2 FQGNSA. The CDR3 covers 13 residues. The CDR3 region has the DNA TGTGCCAGCAGCGCCCAATTGAACACTGAAGCTTTCTTT. As protein: CASSAQLNTEAFF.

V is TRBV29-1 and J is TRBJ2-7; 7 bases agree with TRBD1. V dropped 5 bases and J dropped 6; count of bases not matched to a gene: 10. The CDR3 runs 13 residues. The germline V gene encodes CDR1 SQVTM and CDR2 ANQGSEA. CDR3 sequence reads: CSVSTGVDSEQYF. CDR3 in DNA: TGCAGCGTTTCCACAGGGGTGGATAGCGAGCAGTACTTC.

The chain is built from TRBV6-5 and TRBJ1-5; 8 bases are a match to TRBD1. V lost 5 bases and J lost 0; bases outside the gene matches: 9. CDR1 and CDR2 (germline): MNHEY, SVGAGI. The CDR3 has 17 amino acids. The CDR3 sequence is CASSRGTGEYSNQPQHF. The CDR3 nucleotides read TGTGCCAGCAGTAGAGGGACAGGAGAGTATAGCAATCAGCCCCAGCATTTT.

The V gene is TRBV3-1, the J gene TRBJ2-1; 7 bases are a match to TRBD1. The germline CDR1 and CDR2 sequences are LGHDT and YNNKEL (reference sequence). V lost 7 bases to trimming and J lost 6 bases; unmatched junction nucleotides: 6. The CDR3 consists of 13 residues. The CDR3 reads CASTTGASNEQFF. The CDR3 DNA sequence: TGTGCCAGCACAACAGGGGCCTCCAATGAGCAGTTCTTC.

This clonotype has ten or more counts. The V and J genes are TRBV18 and TRBJ1-2; 8 nucleotides agree with TRBD1. V shed 0 bases and J 2 bases; nucleotides not matched to a gene: 17. CDR1 and CDR2 (germline): KGHSH, LQKENI. The CDR3 sequence is 20 residues long. The CDR3 loop is CASSPPRVAGGLNRNYGYTF. The CDR3 DNA is TGTGCCAGCTCACCACCGAGAGTGGCAGGGGGCCTAAACCGAAACTATGGCTACACCTTC.

This clonotype was counted at least ten times. The chain combines TRBV7-2 with TRBJ1-1; 8 bases are shared with TRBD1. The CDR3 is made up of 14 amino acids. Germline lookup yields CDR1 SGHTA and CDR2 FQGNSA. The J segment lost 4 bases and the V segment lost 7 bases, leaving 8 bases of the junction unmatched. Here the CDR3 DNA reads TGTGCCAGCAACCGCAGGGGGCTCGGCACTGAAGCTTTCTTT. Its protein product is CASNRRGLGTEAFF.

This clonotype has at least ten counts. The CDR3 DNA is TGCAGCGTGAGGGGTTCCACCCCAGATACGCAGTATTTT. This encodes CSVRGSTPDTQYF. The V call is TRBV29-1, the J call TRBJ2-3; D tentatively reads TRBD1 or TRBD2 (5 bases each). Trimming stripped 6 bases from V and 4 bases from J, with 14 bases between. The CDR3 is 13 residues long. The V gene's germline CDR1 is SQVTM and CDR2 ANQGSEA.

This clonotype showed up many times. This chain uses TRBV29-1 with TRBJ2-7; perhaps TRBD1 as D (6 bases). Trimming took off 5 bases at V and 0 bases at J, with 17 bases between the two ends. Per germline, CDR1 SQVTM and CDR2 ANQGSEA. This CDR3 comprises 15 residues. The CDR3 spells CSVKQGLTVSYEQYF. As DNA, the CDR3 is TGCAGCGTTAAACAGGGCCTAACGGTCTCCTACGAGCAGTACTTC.

This clonotype showed up many times. The chain employs TRBV18 and TRBJ1-1; D perhaps matches TRBD1 (5 bases). The V end lost 5 bases, the J end lost 7 bases, and 11 bases lay between the germline ends. From germline, CDR1 is KGHSH and CDR2 LQKENI. There are 12 residues in the CDR3. The CDR3 protein is CASSGPGREAFF. The CDR3 region has the DNA TGTGCCAGCTCAGGGCCGGGACGTGAAGCTTTCTTT.

This clonotype occurred many times. The rearrangement links TRBV12-3 or TRBV12-4 to TRBJ2-3; D not resolved. The CDR3 consists of 15 residues. Between the trimmed V and J ends, which lost 4 bases and 0 bases, there was a span of 11 bases. CDR3 in amino acids: CASSSRHLSTDTQYF. The CDR3 DNA follows: TGTGCCAGCAGTTCCCGACACCTTAGCACAGATACGCAGTATTTT.

This clonotype was seen at least ten times. The V call is TRBV4-1, the J call TRBJ1-3, with TRBD1 matching over 7 bases. The V gene's germline CDR1 is MGHRA and CDR2 YSYEKL. The J segment lost 7 bases and the V segment lost 1 base, leaving 10 bases of the junction unmatched. The CDR3 is 16 residues long. The CDR3 loop is CASSQGTGVVGNTIYF. CDR3 DNA: TGCGCCAGCAGCCAAGGAACAGGGGTTGTTGGGAACACCATATATTTT.

This clonotype was counted at least ten times. The genes are TRBV18 and TRBJ2-1; 13 bases align to TRBD2. CDR3 length equals 15 residues. Germline V CDR1 and CDR2: KGHSH, LQKENI. Losses at the gene ends were 3 bases for V and 9 bases for J; bases not matched to a gene: 5. The CDR3 loop is CASSPGLAGPTEQFF. CDR3 nucleotides: TGTGCCAGCTCACCGGGACTAGCGGGACCCACTGAGCAGTTCTTC.

In this sample, this clonotype turned up many times. The rearrangement joins TRBV13 to TRBJ2-5, with 11 bases aligning to TRBD2. The CDR3 loop spans 15 amino acids. V was pared by 5 bases and J by 4 bases, with 6 bases of the junction left unmatched. Germline V gene lookup returns CDR1 PRHDT and CDR2 FYEKMQ (reference sequence). The CDR3 protein is CASSLLGTSGETQYF. In DNA, the CDR3 is TGTGCCAGCAGCCTTCTCGGGACTAGCGGAGAGACCCAGTACTTC.

This clonotype was seen only a few times. The chain recombines TRBV7-3 with TRBJ2-1, with 14 bases identical to TRBD2. Trimming removed 5 bases from V and 0 bases from J; junction bases left unmatched: 9. This CDR3 has 19 residues. The germline V gene has CDR1 SGHTA and CDR2 FQGTGA. CDR3 protein: CASSPGLAGGSSSYNEQFF. The DNA of the CDR3 is TGTGCCAGCAGCCCAGGACTAGCGGGGGGTTCTAGCTCCTACAATGAGCAGTTCTTC.

The sample holds many counts of this clonotype. The V and J genes are TRBV5-1 and TRBJ1-6; D is unclear. With 2 bases removed from V and 3 bases from J, the gap between germline ends came to 9 bases. Germline loops: CDR1 SGHRS, CDR2 YFSETQ. This CDR3 comprises 15 residues. CDR3: CASSFVRFYNSPLHF. CDR3 sequence (DNA): TGCGCCAGCAGCTTCGTACGGTTCTATAATTCACCCCTCCACTTT.

In its sample, this clonotype was seen many times. The V gene is TRBV6-5, the J gene TRBJ2-6; no clear D. CDR1 is MNHEY and CDR2 is SVGAGI in the germline V gene. The CDR3 spans 16 residues. The V end lost 5 bases, the J end lost 0 bases, and 11 bases lay between the germline ends. The CDR3 spells CASSPSRSSGANVLTF. The CDR3 DNA is TGTGCCAGCAGTCCTTCGCGTAGCTCTGGGGCCAACGTCCTGACTTTC.

In its sample, this clonotype was seen many times. The germline gene is not matched at one end of the junction; a read error may be the cause. CDR3 region: CASSRRQDYEQYF. For the CDR3, the DNA is TGTGCTAGCAGTCGACGACAAGACTACGAGCAGTACTTC. V and J are TRBV7-7 and TRBJ2-7, with unresolved D. This CDR3 region has 13 residues. In germline, CDR1 is SSHAT, CDR2 FNYEAQ (reference sequence).

The chain has TRBV6-8 and TRBJ2-7; either TRBD1 or TRBD2 may fit D (5 bases each). Germline values: CDR1 MNHGY, CDR2 SAAAGT. Trimming left V 2 bases short and J 2 bases short, with 19 bases between. This CDR3 has 17 residues. The CDR3, as DNA: TGTGCCAGCAGTTACCAAGCTATGAACCCGGGACCCTACGAGCAGTACTTC. This codes for CASSYQAMNPGPYEQYF.

The chain employs TRBV15 and TRBJ2-1; D is ambiguous. This CDR3 contains 13 residues. V gave up 1 base and J gave up 2 bases, with 3 bases separating them. The germline CDR1 and CDR2 sequences are LNHNV and YYDKDF (reference sequence). CDR3 DNA: TGTGCCACCAGCAGAGGTACCTACAATGAGCAGTTCTTC. It codes for CATSRGTYNEQFF.

This clonotype was observed at least ten times. V gene TRBV5-1 combines with J gene TRBJ2-5; D is perhaps TRBD1 or TRBD2 (5 bases each). Germline lookup yields CDR1 SGHRS and CDR2 YFSETQ. The V gene lost 4 bases and the J gene lost 1 base, with 17 bases spanning the gap. The CDR3 sequence is 16 residues long. The CDR3 reads CASSAGAGGTQETQYF. The CDR3 coding sequence is TGCGCCAGCAGCGCCGGGGCAGGAGGAACCCAAGAGACCCAGTACTTC. Combining the CDR3 with reference TRBV5-1 and TRBJ2-5 gives the whole variable domain KAGVTQTPRYLIKTRGQQVTLSCSPISGHRSVSWYQQTPGQGLQFLFEYFSETQRNKGNFPGRFSGRQFSNSRSEMNVSTLELGDSALYLCASSAGAGGTQETQYFGPGTRLLVL.